This T cell receptor beta chain was sequenced for a study of early T cells in non-severe SARS-CoV-2 infection. In germline, CDR1 is SGHTA, CDR2 FQGNSA. This CDR3 contains 13 residues. V lost 2 bases and J lost 7, with 9 bases in between. This clonotype was counted only a few times. TCRdb called the 5' RACE reads again in MiXCR, with one record for every CDR3 protein. The data hold about 99,000 distinct CDR3 sequences, with approximately 16% observed a single time. Sequenced sample: whole blood. The chain carries TRBV7-2 and TRBJ1-5; D is uncertain. The TCR was taken from an adult who was a healthcare worker with PCR-confirmed SARS-CoV-2 infection or an uninfected control (not recorded which). Here the CDR3 reads CASSLTVLQPQHF. As DNA, the CDR3 is TGTGCCAGCAGCTTAACAGTTTTGCAGCCCCAGCATTTT.